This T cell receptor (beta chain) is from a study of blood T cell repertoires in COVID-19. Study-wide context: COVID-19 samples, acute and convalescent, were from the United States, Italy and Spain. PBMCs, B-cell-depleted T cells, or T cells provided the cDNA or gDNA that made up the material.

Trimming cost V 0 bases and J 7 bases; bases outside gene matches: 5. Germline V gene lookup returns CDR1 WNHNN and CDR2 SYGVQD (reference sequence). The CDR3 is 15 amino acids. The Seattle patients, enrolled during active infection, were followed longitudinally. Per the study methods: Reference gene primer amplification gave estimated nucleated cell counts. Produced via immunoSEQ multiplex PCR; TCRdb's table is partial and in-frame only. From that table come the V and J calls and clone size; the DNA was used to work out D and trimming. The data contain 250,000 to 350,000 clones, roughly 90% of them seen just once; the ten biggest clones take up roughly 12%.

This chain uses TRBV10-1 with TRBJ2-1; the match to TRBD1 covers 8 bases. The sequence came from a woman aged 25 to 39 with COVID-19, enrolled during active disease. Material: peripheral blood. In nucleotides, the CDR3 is TGCGCCAGCAGTGAGTCTGGACAGGGTGAGAATGAGCAGTTCTTC. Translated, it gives CASSESGQGENEQFF.